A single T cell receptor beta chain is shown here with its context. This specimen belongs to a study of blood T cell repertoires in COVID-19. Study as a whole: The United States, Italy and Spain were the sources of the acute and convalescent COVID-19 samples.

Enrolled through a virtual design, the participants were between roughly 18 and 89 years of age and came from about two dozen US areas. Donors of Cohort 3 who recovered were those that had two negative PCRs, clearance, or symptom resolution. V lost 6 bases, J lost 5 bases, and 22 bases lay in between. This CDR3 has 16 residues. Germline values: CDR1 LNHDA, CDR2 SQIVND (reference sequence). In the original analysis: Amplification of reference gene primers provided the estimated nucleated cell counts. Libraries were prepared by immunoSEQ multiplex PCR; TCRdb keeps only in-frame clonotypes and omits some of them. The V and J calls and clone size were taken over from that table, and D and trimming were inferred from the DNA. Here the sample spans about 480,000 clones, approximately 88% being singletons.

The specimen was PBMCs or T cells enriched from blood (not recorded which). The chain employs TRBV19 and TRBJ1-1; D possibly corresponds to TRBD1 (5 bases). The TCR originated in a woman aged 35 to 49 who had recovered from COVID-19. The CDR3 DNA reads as TGTGCCAGTAGATCGGTAAGGGGCTTGGCGAGTACTGAAGCTTTCTTT. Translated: CASRSVRGLASTEAFF.